This is a list of T cell receptor beta chains from one sample in a study of T cell responses to AZD1222 COVID-19 vaccine. Sequencing was performed with immunoSEQ multiplex PCR; in TCRdb, only in-frame clones are kept and a portion is missing. The sample contains roughly 120,000 clones, approximately 84% of which appear only once. The material was peripheral blood, obtained on day 0 of AZD1222 vaccination. The receptors originated from an adult in good health. Both conserved end residues are part of each CDR3. A D gene is named only where the DNA matches it firmly. Clone size, where shown, is once, few, many, or a class for clones that have expanded.

D gene: .; J gene: TRBJ2-1; V gene: TRBV6-5; clone size: .; CDR3 protein: CASSYSPRPYNEQFF; CDR3 DNA: TGTGCCAGCAGTTACTCGCCCAGGCCCTACAATGAGCAGTTCTTC
D gene: .; J gene: TRBJ2-7; V gene: TRBV14; clone size: .; CDR3 protein: CASSQRAFSYEQYF; CDR3 DNA: TGTGCCAGCAGCCAGAGGGCCTTCTCCTACGAGCAGTACTTC
D gene: .; J gene: TRBJ2-5; V gene: TRBV4-2; clone size: .; CDR3 protein: CASSPKRGVEGETQYF; CDR3 DNA: TGTGCCAGCAGCCCCAAGAGGGGCGTGGAGGGAGAGACCCAGTACTTC
D gene: TRBD2; J gene: TRBJ2-2; V gene: TRBV5-4; clone size: .; CDR3 protein: CASSPLAGGRPTGELFF; CDR3 DNA: TGTGCCAGCAGCCCTCTAGCGGGGGGGCGCCCTACCGGGGAGCTGTTTTTT
D gene: .; J gene: TRBJ1-2; V gene: TRBV11-1; clone size: once; CDR3 protein: CASSPGRWGAGYGYTF; CDR3 DNA: TGTGCCAGCAGCCCCGGGCGGTGGGGGGCAGGCTATGGCTACACCTTC
D gene: .; J gene: TRBJ2-1; V gene: TRBV29-1; clone size: .; CDR3 protein: CSVYALSYNEQFF; CDR3 DNA: TGCAGCGTTTATGCGTTATCCTACAATGAGCAGTTCTTC
D gene: .; J gene: TRBJ2-7; V gene: TRBV5-1; clone size: once; CDR3 protein: CASRSGVGTLSYEQYF; CDR3 DNA: TGCGCCAGCAGGTCTGGGGTTGGGACCCTCTCCTACGAGCAGTACTTC
D gene: TRBD1; J gene: TRBJ2-7; V gene: TRBV9; clone size: .; CDR3 protein: CASSAWTGGYEQYF; CDR3 DNA: TGTGCCAGCAGTGCTTGGACAGGGGGCTACGAGCAGTACTTC
D gene: .; J gene: TRBJ1-1; V gene: TRBV20-1; clone size: few; CDR3 protein: CRRGGNTEAFF; CDR3 DNA: TGCAGGAGGGGAGGGAACACTGAAGCTTTCTTT
D gene: TRBD1; J gene: TRBJ2-1; V gene: TRBV4-2; clone size: .; CDR3 protein: CASSHGAGTGLDEQFF; CDR3 DNA: TGTGCCAGCAGCCATGGCGCCGGGACAGGTTTGGATGAGCAGTTCTTC
D gene: TRBD2; J gene: TRBJ2-1; V gene: TRBV14; clone size: .; CDR3 protein: CASSQVRRGGHEQFF; CDR3 DNA: TGTGCCAGCAGCCAAGTCCGGCGGGGGGGACATGAGCAGTTCTTC
D gene: TRBD2; J gene: TRBJ2-3; V gene: TRBV9; clone size: .; CDR3 protein: CASSVVPSGSKIDTQYF; CDR3 DNA: TGTGCCAGCAGCGTAGTACCCAGCGGGAGCAAAATAGATACGCAGTATTTT
D gene: .; J gene: TRBJ1-2; V gene: TRBV28; clone size: .; CDR3 protein: CASQHRDYGYTF; CDR3 DNA: TGTGCCAGCCAGCACAGGGACTATGGCTACACCTTC
D gene: .; J gene: TRBJ1-1; V gene: TRBV6-5; clone size: .; CDR3 protein: CASRPVSHNTEAFF; CDR3 DNA: TGTGCCAGCAGACCCGTTTCGCACAACACTGAAGCTTTCTTT
D gene: .; J gene: TRBJ2-5; V gene: TRBV29-1; clone size: .; CDR3 protein: CSVGAGGSTQYF; CDR3 DNA: TGCAGCGTGGGGGCAGGGGGGAGTACCCAGTACTTC
D gene: .; J gene: TRBJ1-4; V gene: TRBV18; clone size: .; CDR3 protein: CASSPAGYEKLFF; CDR3 DNA: TGTGCCAGCTCACCAGCGGGATATGAAAAACTGTTTTTT
D gene: .; J gene: TRBJ1-1; V gene: TRBV12-3/TRBV12-4; clone size: .; CDR3 protein: CASTENTEAFF; CDR3 DNA: TGTGCCAGCACCGAGAACACTGAAGCTTTCTTT
D gene: .; J gene: TRBJ1-2; V gene: TRBV2; clone size: few; CDR3 protein: CASSEGSRTYGYTF; CDR3 DNA: TGTGCCAGCAGTGAAGGAAGCAGGACTTATGGCTACACCTTC
D gene: .; J gene: TRBJ2-3; V gene: TRBV7-2; clone size: .; CDR3 protein: CASSLVQTSDTQYF; CDR3 DNA: TGTGCCAGCAGCTTAGTCCAGACTTCAGATACGCAGTATTTT
D gene: .; J gene: TRBJ1-4; V gene: TRBV30; clone size: .; CDR3 protein: CAWSVGQGLEKLFF; CDR3 DNA: TGTGCCTGGAGTGTAGGGCAGGGGCTGGAAAAACTGTTTTTT
D gene: .; J gene: TRBJ1-2; V gene: TRBV6-1; clone size: .; CDR3 protein: CASSEFGLNYGYTF; CDR3 DNA: TGTGCCAGCAGTGAATTCGGGCTCAACTATGGCTACACCTTC
D gene: TRBD2; J gene: TRBJ2-3; V gene: TRBV5-1; clone size: .; CDR3 protein: CASSLVLAGTDTQYF; CDR3 DNA: TGCGCCAGCAGCTTGGTGCTAGCGGGCACAGATACGCAGTATTTT